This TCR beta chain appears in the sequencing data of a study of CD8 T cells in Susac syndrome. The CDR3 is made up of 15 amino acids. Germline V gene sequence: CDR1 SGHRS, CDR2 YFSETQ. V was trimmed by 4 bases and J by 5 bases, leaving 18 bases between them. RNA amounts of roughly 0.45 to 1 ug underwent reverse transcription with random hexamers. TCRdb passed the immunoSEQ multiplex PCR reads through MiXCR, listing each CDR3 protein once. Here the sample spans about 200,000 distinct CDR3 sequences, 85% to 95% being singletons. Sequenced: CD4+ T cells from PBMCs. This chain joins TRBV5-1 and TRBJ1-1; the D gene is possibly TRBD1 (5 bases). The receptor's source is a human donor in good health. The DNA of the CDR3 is TGCGCCAGCAGCCTGCAGGGAGGGCTCGGGACTGAAGCTTTCTTT. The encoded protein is CASSLQGGLGTEAFF.